This T cell receptor (beta chain) was obtained from a study of identical twins. TCRdb passed the 5' RACE reads through MiXCR, listing each CDR3 protein once. The table shows hundreds of thousands of distinct CDR3 sequences, with about 7% occurring only once. Study observations and caveats: Whereas memory repertoires showed no such difference, abundant cord blood beta clonotypes carried fewer insertions. Conclusions leaned on cross-sectional statistical analysis and did not track the same donors over time. Models came in too low on out-of-frame TCR alpha sharing in monozygotic twins.

This clonotype was counted at least ten times. Its cognate antigen is unknown. Germline V gene sequence: CDR1 SGHRS, CDR2 YFSETQ. The CDR3 sequence is 16 residues long. The trim removed 4 bases at V and 3 bases at J, leaving 9 bases unmatched. In addition, the sample was reused for a study of yellow fever vaccine responses in identical twins.

The TCR sequence derives from a woman younger than 35 in good health. The chain combines TRBV5-1 with TRBJ2-3; 9 positions agree with TRBD2. Sequences were obtained from memory (CD45RO+) T cells sorted from blood. The CDR3 is CASSLLSGGVTDTQYF. The CDR3 DNA reads TGCGCCAGCAGCCTTCTTAGCGGGGGAGTAACAGATACGCAGTATTTT.